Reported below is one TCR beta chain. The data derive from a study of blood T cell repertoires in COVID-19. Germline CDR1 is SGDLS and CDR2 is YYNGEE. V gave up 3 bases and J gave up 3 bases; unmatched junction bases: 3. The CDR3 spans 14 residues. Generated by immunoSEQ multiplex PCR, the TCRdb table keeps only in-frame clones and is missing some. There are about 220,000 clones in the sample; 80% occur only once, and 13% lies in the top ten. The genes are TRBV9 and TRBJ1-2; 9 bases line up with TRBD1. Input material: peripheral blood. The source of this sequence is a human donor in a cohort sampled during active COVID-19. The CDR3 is CASSERTGDYGYTF. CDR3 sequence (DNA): TGTGCCAGCAGCGAGAGGACAGGGGACTATGGCTACACCTTC.